This TCR beta chain was sequenced for a study of radiotherapy plus CTLA-4 blockade in lung cancer. Sequenced by immunoSEQ multiplex PCR; TCRdb stores in-frame clones only, minus some. The data show under 95,000 clones, around 81% seen once. V lost 1 base, J lost 4 bases, and 2 bases stayed unmatched. The CDR3 consists of 14 residues. Germline V gene sequence: CDR1 SEHNR, CDR2 FQNEAQ (reference sequence). The rearrangement links TRBV7-9 to TRBJ1-1, with TRBD1 identical over 8 bases. Source: peripheral blood, taken from a patient treated with radiotherapy plus ipilimumab. The sequence was obtained from a human donor with non-small cell lung cancer whose response to radiotherapy plus ipilimumab could not be evaluated. Some clones in this sample may be carry-over from other donors' samples. DNA for the CDR3: TGTGCCAGCAGCTTAGGTCAGGGGGCCACTGAAGCTTTCTTT. It translates to CASSLGQGATEAFF. Combining the CDR3 with reference TRBV7-9 and TRBJ1-1 gives the whole variable domain DTGVSQNPRHKITKRGQNVTFRCDPISEHNRLYWYRQTLGQGPEFLTYFQNEAQLEKSRLLSDRFSAERPKGSFSTLEIQRTEQGDSAMYLCASSLGQGATEAFFGQGTRLTVV.